This T cell receptor beta chain was sequenced for a study of blood T cell repertoires in COVID-19. In the source study's methods: For nucleated cells, counts were estimated from reference gene primer amplification. TCRdb's copy holds only in-frame clones and misses some; the assay was immunoSEQ multiplex PCR. Clone size and V and J calls were adopted from that table, with D and trimming inferred from the DNA. The sample contains around 400,000 clones, 80% to 90% of which appear only once. Trimming removed 4 bases from V and 5 bases from J; junction bases left unmatched: 8. This CDR3 is built from 14 residues. Germline V gene sequence: CDR1 SGHRS, CDR2 YFSETQ. Seattle-derived patients entered the study during active infection and were followed longitudinally.

The chain joins TRBV5-1 to TRBJ1-2, with 7 bases fitting TRBD1. The sample comprised peripheral blood. The sequence came from a woman aged 60-75 years with COVID-19, enrolled during active disease. Here the CDR3 DNA reads TGCGCCAGCAGCGGGGGGACAGACCAGTATGGCTACACCTTC. Its protein product is CASSGGTDQYGYTF. Combining the CDR3 with reference TRBV5-1 and TRBJ1-2 gives the whole variable domain KAGVTQTPRYLIKTRGQQVTLSCSPISGHRSVSWYQQTPGQGLQFLFEYFSETQRNKGNFPGRFSGRQFSNSRSEMNVSTLELGDSALYLCASSGGTDQYGYTFGSGTRLTVV.